This T cell receptor beta chain was documented in a study of T cell changes during pregnancy in multiple sclerosis. The table came from immunoSEQ multiplex PCR; TCRdb's copy has only in-frame clones and leaves some out. The sample includes around 100,000 clones, 90% to 95% seen only once; the top ten take 1.5% to 1.9%. CDR1 SGHTA and CDR2 FQGTGA come from the germline V gene. This CDR3 has 17 amino acids. V gave up 4 bases and J gave up 1 base, with 17 bases separating them. This specimen was peripheral blood, taken in the third trimester of pregnancy. The V gene is TRBV7-3, the J gene TRBJ2-1, with D possibly TRBD1 on 5 matching bases. The clonotype was recovered from a female donor with multiple sclerosis, enrolled in a pregnancy study. The DNA of the CDR3 is TGTGCCAGCAGCTCCCAGGGTGGAATGGCGTCCTACAATGAGCAGTTCTTC. It is translated as CASSSQGGMASYNEQFF.